The subject of this entry is one T cell receptor beta chain. TCRdb processed the RT-PCR reads anew with MiXCR; each CDR3 protein has one entry. The profile shows 800,000 to 1,000,000 distinct CDR3 sequences, around 17% of them singletons. J was trimmed by 5 bases and V by 2 bases; bases with no gene match: 4. This CDR3 is 15 amino acids long. Per germline, CDR1 SGHAT and CDR2 FQNNGV. The data originate from a study of patients and donors after allogeneic stem cell transplantation. The V call is TRBV11-2, the J call TRBJ2-1, with 9 bases lining up with TRBD2. This clonotype was sampled from a human donor who was either an allogeneic HSCT recipient or a stem cell or donor lymphocyte infusion donor (not recorded which). It is not recorded whose cells these are; they may come from a transplant donor. Sequencing input: blood, either unsorted or a sorted T cell fraction (not recorded which). CDR3 amino acids: CASSLRLAANNEQFF. The CDR3 DNA follows: TGTGCCAGCAGCTTACGACTAGCGGCAAACAATGAGCAGTTCTTC. Based on the CDR3 plus reference TRBV11-2 and TRBJ2-1, the full variable domain is EAGVAQSPRYKIIEKRQSVAFWCNPISGHATLYWYQQILGQGPKLLIQFQNNGVVDDSQLPKDRFSAERLKGVDSTLKIQPAKLEDSAVYLCASSLRLAANNEQFFGPGTRLTVL.